What follows are 7 T cell receptor beta chains derived from one specimen sequenced in a study of blood T cells in healthy people across ages (dated by TCRdb to the mid-2010s). Libraries were constructed by 5' RACE. Sequenced on an Illumina HiSeq 2500. A second PCR of about 6 to 12 cycles was run with a J-beta primer mix and a sample-barcoded 5' primer. The raw public reads went through TCRdb reprocessing: fastp at Q25, MiXCR clone calling, in-frame beta chains kept. CDR3 protein sequences are deduplicated, and each keeps its most common genes and DNA. Counted in this sample were around 580,000 distinct CDR3 sequences; roughly 48% of them appeared once. Jointly, the top ten make up approximately 23% of the sample. The sequenced sample was blood. The receptor source for this set is a man older than 75 in good health.

The gene calls are TRBV20-1 and TRBJ2-6; weak D call: TRBD2 (6 bases). Germline assignment: CDR1 DFQATT and CDR2 SNEGSKA (reference sequence). The CDR3 has 14 residues. Deletions cut 6 bases from V and 4 bases from J, with 13 bases between. The CDR3 DNA is TGCAGTGCCCTACCCCTAGCGGGGGCCAACGTCCTGACTTTC. Its protein is CSALPLAGANVLTF.

A few counts support this clonotype. The V and J genes are TRBV4-3 and TRBJ2-1; no definite D call. The germline V gene encodes CDR1 LGHNA and CDR2 YSLEER. This CDR3 has 15 amino acids. Trimming took off 2 bases at V and 2 bases at J, with 10 bases between the two ends. DNA of the CDR3: TGCGCCAGCAGCCAAACCACAGAGGCCTACAATGAGCAGTTCTTC. Its translation: CASSQTTEAYNEQFF.

This chain links TRBV6-6 with TRBJ2-3, with D tentatively TRBD1 (5 bases). Germline V gene data show CDR1 as MNHNY and CDR2 as SVGAGI (reference sequence). The CDR3 is made up of 13 amino acids. V was shortened by 5 bases and J by 3 bases, with 9 bases between the two germline ends. CDR3 DNA sequence: TGTGCCAGCAGTCAGGGTCCGACAGATACGCAGTATTTT. Translation gives CASSQGPTDTQYF.

This clonotype was recorded many times. The genes are TRBV6-6 and TRBJ2-2; D gene unclear. The CDR3 spans 18 residues. The V gene lost 7 bases and the J gene lost 1 base, with 22 bases spanning the gap. Germline CDR1 and CDR2: MNHNY and SVGAGI (reference sequence). The CDR3 loop is CASTQQRPTKKNTGELFF. In nucleotides, the CDR3 is TGTGCCAGCACCCAACAGCGCCCTACCAAAAAGAACACCGGGGAGCTGTTTTTT.

The chain is built from TRBV15 and TRBJ2-5; the D is unclear. Germline V CDR1 and CDR2: LNHNV, YYDKDF (reference sequence). The CDR3 extends over 14 amino acids. V lost 0 bases to trimming and J lost 4 bases, with 9 bases between them. The CDR3 reads CATSRDQVGETQYF. DNA for the CDR3: TGTGCCACCAGCAGAGATCAGGTAGGAGAGACCCAGTACTTC.

V is TRBV5-1 and J is TRBJ1-6, with unresolved D. The CDR3 consists of 15 residues. CDR1 is SGHRS, CDR2 YFSETQ, per germline. Between the trimmed V and J ends, which lost 6 bases and 3 bases, there was a span of 13 bases. CDR3 bases: TGCGCCAGCACCATCGGGCAAGACTATAATTCACCCCTCCACTTT. Amino acids: CASTIGQDYNSPLHF.

The chain carries TRBV29-1 and TRBJ1-2, with TRBD1 matching 8 bases. CDR3 length: 15 residues. V lost 3 bases to trimming and J lost 3 bases; unmatched junction nucleotides: 9. Germline V gene lookup returns CDR1 SQVTM and CDR2 ANQGSEA. The CDR3 sequence: CSVDRPETGDYGYTF. CDR3 nucleotide sequence: TGCAGCGTTGACCGGCCGGAGACAGGGGACTATGGCTACACCTTC.